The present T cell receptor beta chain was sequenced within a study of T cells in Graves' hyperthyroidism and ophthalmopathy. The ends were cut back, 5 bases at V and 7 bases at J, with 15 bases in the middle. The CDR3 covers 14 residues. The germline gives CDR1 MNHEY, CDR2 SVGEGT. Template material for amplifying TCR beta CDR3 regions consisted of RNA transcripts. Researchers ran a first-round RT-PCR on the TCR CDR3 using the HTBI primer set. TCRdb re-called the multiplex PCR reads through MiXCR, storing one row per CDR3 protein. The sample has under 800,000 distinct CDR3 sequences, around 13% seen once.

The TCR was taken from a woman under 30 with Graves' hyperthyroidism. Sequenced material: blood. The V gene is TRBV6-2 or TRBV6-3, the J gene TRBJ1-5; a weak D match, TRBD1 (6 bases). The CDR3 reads CASSVSQGQQPQHF. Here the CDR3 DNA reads TGTGCCAGCAGTGTTTCCCAGGGGCAACAGCCCCAGCATTTT.